The 29 T cell receptor beta chains below all came from one sample that was sequenced in a study of early T cells in non-severe SARS-CoV-2 infection. MiXCR, run by TCRdb on the 5' RACE reads, gives a single entry per CDR3 protein. The sample yields tens of thousands of distinct CDR3 sequences, 15% seen once. The specimen was whole blood, collected at baseline. The receptors shown here come from an adult who was a healthcare worker with PCR-confirmed SARS-CoV-2 infection or an uninfected control (not recorded which).

The chain carries TRBV27 and TRBJ1-2; D is ambiguous. CDR1 MNHEY and CDR2 SMNVEV come from the germline V gene (reference sequence). The CDR3 covers 13 residues. V was cut by 2 bases and J by 4 bases, with 8 bases left in between. The CDR3 bases are TGTGCCAGCAGTTTAGGGCCCGGCTATGGCTACACCTTC. Amino acids: CASSLGPGYGYTF.

This clonotype has just a few counts. V usage is TRBV6-1 and J usage is TRBJ2-7; D gene uncertain. CDR3 size: 14 residues. Trimming shortened V by 0 bases and J by 7 bases, and 13 bases separated the two germline ends. The germline V gene encodes CDR1 MNHNS and CDR2 SASEGT. CDR3 nucleotides: TGTGCCAGCAGTGAAGCGTGGACCGTTAAGGAGCAGTACTTC. It encodes CASSEAWTVKEQYF.

The chain links TRBV11-2 to TRBJ1-1; D is unresolved. From germline, CDR1 is SGHAT and CDR2 FQNNGV. This CDR3 contains 13 residues. The V gene lost 3 bases and the J gene lost 11 bases, with 16 bases spanning the gap. As DNA, the CDR3 is TGTGCCAGCAGCTTCTTTATGAGCCTAGACGCTTTCTTT. Its protein is CASSFFMSLDAFF.

The chain has TRBV12-3 or TRBV12-4 and TRBJ1-4, with a possible D match to TRBD1 (5 bases). CDR3 length: 14 amino acids. Deletions cut 6 bases from V and 8 bases from J, with 16 bases between. The CDR3 spells CASSLDIGIEKLFF. The CDR3 coding sequence is TGTGCCAGCAGCCTGGACATTGGAATCGAAAAACTGTTTTTT.

This clonotype was seen repeatedly, ten times or more. V is TRBV5-1 and J is TRBJ2-7; D may be TRBD2 (5 bases). CDR3 length: 19 residues. The V and J ends lost 3 bases and 0 bases respectively, with 25 bases between them. Germline loops: CDR1 SGHRS, CDR2 YFSETQ. The CDR3 region has the DNA TGCGCCAGCAGCTCATCCGGCACAGCCTTCGGGAAGAGCTCCTACGAGCAGTACTTC. The encoded protein is CASSSSGTAFGKSSYEQYF.

This CDR3 reads CSAPHGQGVKTQYF. In DNA form, the CDR3 reads TGCAGTGCCCCACACGGGCAGGGGGTAAAGACCCAGTACTTC. The rearrangement joins TRBV20-1 to TRBJ2-5, with 7 bases identical to TRBD1. Germline V gives CDR1 DFQATT, CDR2 SNEGSKA (reference sequence). The V and J ends lost 6 bases and 6 bases, in that order; junction bases with no gene match: 13. The CDR3 covers 14 residues.

The genes are TRBV6-1 and TRBJ2-1, with D unclear. Looked up from germline, CDR1 is MNHNS and CDR2 is SASEGT. Trimming took off 5 bases at V and 4 bases at J, with 18 bases between the two ends. The CDR3 totals 16 residues. CDR3 amino acids: CASSFTATGIYNEQFF. CDR3 bases: TGTGCCAGCAGTTTTACAGCTACTGGAATATACAATGAGCAGTTCTTC.

This clonotype was counted a few times. The chain carries TRBV29-1 and TRBJ2-2; possible D gene TRBD2, 7 bases. The germline V gene encodes CDR1 SQVTM and CDR2 ANQGSEA. V shed 7 bases and J shed 0 bases, with 12 bases lying between them. CDR3 length equals 14 residues. CDR3 in amino acids: CSAGGRTNTGELFF. CDR3 in DNA: TGCAGCGCGGGGGGCAGGACGAACACCGGGGAGCTGTTTTTT.

This clonotype was counted many times. The junction departs from germline at one end; a sequencing error may be responsible. This chain connects TRBV27 to TRBJ1-6; 9 positions match TRBD1. Germline CDR1 MNHEY, CDR2 SMNVEV (reference sequence). The CDR3 extends over 15 amino acids. CDR3 region: CASSLAGTGISTLHF. The CDR3, as DNA: TGTGCCAGCAGTTTGGCTGGGACAGGGATTTCAACCCTCCACTTT.

The chain links TRBV18 to TRBJ1-1, with D possibly being TRBD1 (6 bases). Trimming took off 3 bases at V and 0 bases at J, with 11 bases between the two ends. CDR3 size: 15 residues. Looked up from germline, CDR1 is KGHSH and CDR2 is LQKENI. CDR3 loop: CASSPGHGMNTEAFF. The CDR3 DNA is TGTGCCAGCTCACCGGGACACGGAATGAACACTGAAGCTTTCTTT.

This clonotype has more than one count but fewer than ten. CDR3 region: CATQRELTDPYEQYF. The CDR3 DNA is TGTGCCACCCAGAGGGAATTAACAGACCCCTACGAGCAGTACTTC. The V gene is TRBV6-2 or TRBV6-3, the J gene TRBJ2-7; D might be TRBD2 (5 bases). Per the germline V gene, CDR1 is MNHEY and CDR2 is SVGEGT. This CDR3 region has 15 residues. V lost 10 bases, J lost 2 bases, and 21 bases lay in between.

The chain links TRBV10-2 to TRBJ2-3; D not resolved. V was trimmed by 8 bases and J by 1 base, leaving 10 bases between them. The germline gives CDR1 WSHSY, CDR2 SAAADI. The CDR3 has 13 amino acids. CDR3 bases: TGCGCCAGCCGTCCAGCTGGCACAGATACGCAGTATTTT. Its protein is CASRPAGTDTQYF.

The rearrangement uses TRBV19 and TRBJ1-5; tentatively, D is TRBD1 (5 bases). The germline V and J ends were trimmed by 6 bases and 9 bases, with 15 bases remaining between them. CDR1 and CDR2 from the germline V gene are LNHDA and SQIVND (reference sequence). The CDR3 length is 13 residues. CDR3 DNA: TGTGCCAGTAGCCGGGACCGCGTCTCGCCCCAGCATTTT. It specifies CASSRDRVSPQHF.

The chain recombines TRBV6-6 with TRBJ2-7, with 7 bases matching TRBD1. J was trimmed by 1 base and V by 0 bases; bases with no gene match: 3. Per germline, CDR1 MNHNY and CDR2 SVGAGI (reference sequence). There are 15 residues in the CDR3. The CDR3 loop reads CASSYSGDRSYEQYF. DNA for the CDR3: TGTGCCAGCAGTTACTCGGGGGACAGATCCTACGAGCAGTACTTC.

This sequence joins TRBV6-2 or TRBV6-3 and TRBJ2-7, with D perhaps assigned TRBD1 or TRBD2 (5 bases each). The CDR3 totals 16 residues. Trimming pared 5 bases from V and 3 bases from J, leaving 20 bases between. Germline V gene data show CDR1 as MNHEY and CDR2 as SVGEGT. The CDR3 DNA follows: TGTGCCAGCAGTGTAGGGGCGTGGCGGGCCATCTACGAGCAGTACTTC. This translates into CASSVGAWRAIYEQYF.

This clonotype was observed a few times. V gene TRBV5-1 combines with J gene TRBJ2-7, with D tentatively TRBD1 (5 bases). V shed 4 bases and J shed 2 bases, with 13 bases lying between them. CDR1 is SGHRS and CDR2 is YFSETQ in the germline V gene. The CDR3 covers 14 residues. The CDR3 here is CASSAEGAAYEQYF. The CDR3 DNA reads as TGCGCCAGCAGCGCGGAAGGGGCCGCCTACGAGCAGTACTTC.

V and J are TRBV2 and TRBJ2-5; D may match TRBD1 or TRBD2 (5 bases each). Germline V lookup: CDR1 SNHLY, CDR2 FYNNEI. V was clipped by 6 bases and J by 5 bases, with 13 bases between them. The CDR3 runs to 13 residues. The CDR3 loop is CASRGTTGETQYF. Here the CDR3 DNA reads TGTGCCAGCAGAGGGACCACCGGCGAGACCCAGTACTTC.

This clonotype was seen a handful of times. The CDR3 loop is CASSGVPGNTIYF. The CDR3 bases are TGTGCCAGTAGTGGGGTTCCGGGAAACACCATATATTTT. V and J are TRBV19 and TRBJ1-3; D gene uncertain. The germline V gene has CDR1 LNHDA and CDR2 SQIVND (reference sequence). V was cut by 5 bases and J by 4 bases, with 9 bases left in between. The CDR3 length is 13 residues.

The chain recombines TRBV7-9 with TRBJ2-7; tentatively, D is TRBD1 (6 bases). Trimming pared 5 bases from V and 3 bases from J, leaving 17 bases between. The germline V gene has CDR1 SEHNR and CDR2 FQNEAQ (reference sequence). The CDR3 is 15 residues long. The DNA of the CDR3 is TGTGCCAGCAGCCAAACAGGGTCTGGGGACTACGAGCAGTACTTC. Translated, it gives CASSQTGSGDYEQYF.

CDR3 protein: CASSPSGSVADTQYF. CDR3 sequence (DNA): TGTGCCAGTTCCCCTAGCGGGAGTGTGGCAGATACGCAGTATTTT. This chain connects TRBV19 to TRBJ2-3; TRBD2 matches at 10 bases. Germline V CDR1 and CDR2: LNHDA, SQIVND (reference sequence). The CDR3 is 15 amino acids. V lost 8 bases to trimming and J lost 4 bases; unmatched junction nucleotides: 9.

At least ten counts were recorded for this clonotype. The genes are TRBV9 and TRBJ1-1; 8 nucleotides align to TRBD1. The V gene's germline CDR1 is SGDLS and CDR2 YYNGEE. This CDR3 comprises 13 residues. V lost 4 bases and J lost 12; bases outside the gene matches: 11. The CDR3 spells CASSLDGTGFPFF. The DNA for the CDR3 is TGTGCCAGCAGCCTTGACGGGACAGGCTTCCCTTTCTTT. Full variable domain (missing parts from reference TRBV9 and TRBJ1-1): DSGVTQTPKHLITATGQRVTLRCSPRSGDLSVYWYQQSLDQGLQFLIQYYNGEERAKGNILERFSAQQFPDLHSELNLSSLELGDSALYFCASSLDGTGFPFFGQGTRLTVV.

The sample holds many counts of this clonotype. The J gene is TRBJ2-2, the V gene TRBV25-1; D uncertain. Germline assignment: CDR1 MGHDK and CDR2 SYGVNS. The ends were cut back, 5 bases at V and 6 bases at J, with 31 bases in the middle. This CDR3 is built from 20 residues. CDR3 region: CASSRNSWEVGPLVPGELFF. Written as DNA, the CDR3 is TGTGCCAGCAGTCGCAATTCGTGGGAAGTGGGCCCTCTTGTACCCGGGGAGCTGTTTTTT.

The chain combines TRBV7-8 with TRBJ1-5, with a weak D call TRBD1 (5 bases). CDR1 and CDR2 from the germline V gene are SGHVS and FQNEAQ. V lost 1 base to trimming and J lost 6 bases, with 7 bases between them. The CDR3 contains 13 residues. The CDR3 DNA sequence: TGTGCCAGCAGCTTAGGGGGGACTCAGCCCCAGCATTTT. Its protein is CASSLGGTQPQHF.

The chain recombines TRBV4-2 with TRBJ2-1; perhaps TRBD2 as D (6 bases). CDR3 length equals 17 residues. The ends were cut back, 6 bases at V and 8 bases at J, with 26 bases in the middle. In germline, CDR1 is LGHNA, CDR2 YNFKEQ. The CDR3 loop reads CASSHLAGGKVYYEQFF. CDR3 coding DNA: TGTGCCAGCAGTCACCTAGCCGGAGGGAAGGTGTACTATGAGCAGTTCTTC.

In its sample, this clonotype was seen a few times. The chain couples TRBV20-1 to TRBJ1-4, with D unresolved. Germline-derived CDR1 and CDR2 are DFQATT and SNEGSKA (reference sequence). CDR3 size: 14 residues. Trimming stripped 0 bases from V and 7 bases from J, with 12 bases between. The CDR3 DNA follows: TGCAGTGCTAGAGATCGAAAGGGATCTGAAAAACTGTTTTTT. It specifies CSARDRKGSEKLFF.

This clonotype was observed a few times. The chain couples TRBV5-4 to TRBJ1-6; no clear D. V gave up 2 bases and J gave up 8 bases, with 17 bases separating them. The CDR3 runs to 16 residues. Germline CDR1 reads SGHNT; CDR2 reads YYREEE (reference sequence). The CDR3 protein is CASSFYTSIGDSPLHF. CDR3 coding DNA: TGTGCCAGCAGCTTCTACACATCCATTGGAGATTCACCCCTCCACTTT.

This clonotype was seen more than once but under ten times. The V call is TRBV28, the J call TRBJ2-1; D is possibly TRBD1 or TRBD2 (6 bases each). Germline CDR1 is MDHEN and CDR2 is SYDVKM. The V end was cut by 6 bases, the J end by 0 bases, with 15 bases between. CDR3 length equals 16 residues. CDR3 nucleotide sequence: TGTGCCAGCAGCCACCGGGGGCCTGGCTCCTACAATGAGCAGTTCTTC. Protein product: CASSHRGPGSYNEQFF.

This clonotype was counted a few times. V gene TRBV10-2 combines with J gene TRBJ2-6; possible D gene TRBD2, 6 bases. The V gene lost 6 bases and the J gene lost 0 bases, with 6 bases spanning the gap. CDR1 and CDR2 (germline): WSHSY, SAAADI. This CDR3 spans 14 amino acids. Here the CDR3 DNA reads TGCGCCAGCAGGGAGGGCTCTGGGGCCAACGTCCTGACTTTC. Translating gives CASREGSGANVLTF.

Points on this clonotype: The conserved phenylalanine or tryptophan is not found at the CDR3 terminus, so this likely reflects a read error. Here the CDR3 DNA reads TGTGCCAGCAGATTCCACACAGGGTACGAGCAGTACCTC. Its protein product is CASRFHTGYEQYL. The V call is TRBV28, the J call TRBJ2-7, with D perhaps TRBD1 (6 bases). With 6 bases removed from V and 4 bases from J, the gap between germline ends came to 13 bases. The CDR3 spans 13 residues. The germline CDR1 and CDR2 sequences are MDHEN and SYDVKM.